This T cell receptor (beta chain) was identified in a study of T cell responses to AZD1222 COVID-19 vaccine. Study-level findings and limits: Clonal diversity was possibly underestimated; the donors were predominantly white British and more often female. Scientists sampled the repertoires only once the peak T cell response had passed. Among vaccine-associated CD4 TCRs, coverage spanned spike, with dominance at 160-218 and 743-854. Spike-specific TCRs gained breadth and depth after people received two AZD1222 doses.

With respect to this clone: Its target is unknown.

This CDR3 comprises 17 residues. Unmatched junction bases numbered 8, after V lost 2 bases and J lost 0 bases. Germline lookup yields CDR1 SGDLS and CDR2 YYNGEE. This table comes from immunoSEQ multiplex PCR, and its TCRdb copy is limited to in-frame clones, with some not included. The sample lists about 92,000 clones; roughly 88% were seen once. The clonotype comes from an adult in good health. Source: peripheral blood, taken on day 0 of AZD1222 vaccination. The chain joins TRBV9 to TRBJ1-3, with 7 bases matching TRBD1. The CDR3 DNA follows: TGTGCCAGCAGCGTCCTCGACAGGGCAGCCTCTGGAAACACCATATATTTT. It encodes CASSVLDRAASGNTIYF.